This note documents a single T cell receptor beta chain sequence. As yet, its antigen is unknown. Trimming removed 1 base at V and 15 bases at J, with 10 bases between. This CDR3 has 11 amino acids. Germline CDR1 reads MGHRA; CDR2 reads YSYEKL. Only in-frame clones appear in the TCRdb table, and some are missing; sequencing was by immunoSEQ multiplex PCR. Here the sample spans under 15,000 clones, about three fifths being singletons. The data originate from a study of regulatory dendritic cells for organ transplantation. Sorted subsets were CFSE-labeled and cultured approximately 5 days with allogeneic dendritic cells.

This TCR was sampled from a human donor in good health. The specimen was naive CD8+ T cells from blood cultured with dendritic cells. The subset denotes: CD45RA+ naive T cells. J is TRBJ2-1 and V is TRBV4-1, with D perhaps TRBD1 (6 bases). CDR3 coding DNA: TGCGCCAGCAGCCAAGGGCAGGGGCTGTTCTTC. This translates into CASSQGQGLFF.